This T cell receptor (beta chain) originates from a study of OX40 agonist ivuxolimab in advanced cancers. Systemic immunosuppression or autoimmune disease history was grounds to exclude patients. Points on this clone: Its cognate antigen is unknown.

Regarding the study as a whole: Partial responders at 0.1-3.0 mg/kg showed near-lowest clonal expansion. Dose levels from 0.1 to 3.0 mg/kg saw CD4+ and CD8+ blood T cells expand clonally by week 6. Mean expanded clone counts were higher in CD8+ than CD4+ T cells.

Method: immunoSEQ multiplex PCR; TCRdb's copy keeps in-frame clones and lacks some. Seen here are more than 60,000 clones, about 94% observed once, and the top ten hold roughly 19%. There are 17 residues in the CDR3. Germline lookup yields CDR1 SEHNR and CDR2 FQNEAQ (reference sequence). The V segment lost 5 bases and the J segment 6 bases; nucleotides outside the gene matches: 16. This sequence was found in an adult with an advanced solid tumor such as melanoma, head and neck, liver or kidney cancer. Sample: CD4+ or CD8+ T cells sorted from blood, taken in a trial of the OX40 agonist ivuxolimab. The V gene is TRBV7-9, the J gene TRBJ2-1; 7 nucleotides match TRBD2. CDR3 amino acids: CASSPRGERADLNEQFF. Written as DNA, the CDR3 is TGTGCCAGCAGCCCTCGGGGGGAGCGAGCCGACCTCAATGAGCAGTTCTTC.